Listed below are T cell receptor beta chains from one sample, sequenced in a study of CD8 T cells in Susac syndrome. Each CDR3 protein is one row after TCRdb ran MiXCR on the immunoSEQ multiplex PCR reads. This table holds roughly 130,000 distinct CDR3 sequences, 95% found once. Sequencing was done on a sample of CD4+ T cells from PBMCs. Receptors were obtained from a human donor with multiple sclerosis. CDR3s include the opening cysteine and the closing phenylalanine or tryptophan. The D gene is left open where the match is weak. Clone size, where shown, is once, few, many, or a class for clones that have expanded.

d_call,v_call,clone_size,j_call,cdr3_nt,cdr3_aa
TRBD1,TRBV5-1,-,TRBJ1-6,TGCGCCAGCAGCTTGGGGACAGGGCAGAGACCCCTCCACTTT,CASSLGTGQRPLHF
-,TRBV29-1,-,TRBJ1-2,TGCAGCGTTGACGTCGGGGGTAACTATGGCTACACCTTC,CSVDVGGNYGYTF
-,TRBV2,-,TRBJ2-7,TGTGCCAGCACCTCCCAGGGTGGAGAGCAGTACTTC,CASTSQGGEQYF
TRBD1,TRBV5-1,-,TRBJ1-1,TGCGCCAGCAGCGGACAGGGGGGCACTGAAGCTTTCTTT,CASSGQGGTEAFF
-,TRBV7-9,-,TRBJ2-7,TGTGCCAGCAGCCTTGGGGGCTTGTACGAGCAGTACTTC,CASSLGGLYEQYF
-,TRBV12-3/TRBV12-4,-,TRBJ2-2,TGTGCCAGCAGTTTTAACGCTGCCGCGAACACCGGGGAGCTGTTTTTT,CASSFNAAANTGELFF
TRBD1,TRBV29-1,-,TRBJ2-7,TGCAGCGTTGAAGATGGGGGGACAGGGGCCTACGAGCAGTACTTC,CSVEDGGTGAYEQYF
-,TRBV27,once,TRBJ1-1,TGTGCCAGTCCCGGGACCCAAGGGCCTGAAGCTTTCTTT,CASPGTQGPEAFF
-,TRBV19,-,TRBJ1-5,TGTGCCAGTAGTATCCTCCCAGGGTCGAGTGGCAATCAGCCCCAGCATTTT,CASSILPGSSGNQPQHF
-,TRBV20-1,-,TRBJ1-6,TGCAGTGCTAGAGATCGAGACCTCGGCACGTATAATTCACCCCTCCACTTT,CSARDRDLGTYNSPLHF
TRBD1,TRBV24-1,-,TRBJ2-2,TGTGCCACCGAGACAGGGGTTTCCACCGGGGAGCTGTTTTTT,CATETGVSTGELFF
TRBD2,TRBV20-1,-,TRBJ2-5,TGCAGTGCTAGCCCAACAGCTAGCGGGAAAGGAGAGACCCAGTACTTC,CSASPTASGKGETQYF
-,TRBV11-2,-,TRBJ2-7,TGTGCCAGCAGCACACTTGTGGGGTCCTACGAGCAGTACTTC,CASSTLVGSYEQYF
-,TRBV20-1,-,TRBJ2-1,TGCAGTGTTCGCAAGGGGAGGATCTACAATGAGCAGTTCTTC,CSVRKGRIYNEQFF
-,TRBV12-2,-,TRBJ2-7,TGTGCAAGTCGCTTAGGACAGGGGGCAATGTACGAGCAGTACTTC,CASRLGQGAMYEQYF
-,TRBV14,-,TRBJ2-3,TGTGCCAGCGGGGGATTAGCAGCTGGCACAGATACGCAGTATTTT,CASGGLAAGTDTQYF
-,TRBV9,-,TRBJ2-3,TGTGCCAGCAGCGTAGCAACTGTGCTAACAGATACGCAGTATTTT,CASSVATVLTDTQYF
TRBD2,TRBV30,-,TRBJ2-1,TGTGTCAGTTCTATCGGGACTAGAACCAATGAGCAGTTCTTC,CVSSIGTRTNEQFF
-,TRBV28,-,TRBJ2-3,TGTGCCAGCAGAGAGGGGCCCTACTACACAGATACGCAGTATTTT,CASREGPYYTDTQYF
TRBD1,TRBV27,-,TRBJ1-2,TGTGCCAGCATGAAACGGACAGGGGGCGGTTATGGCTACACCTTC,CASMKRTGGGYGYTF
TRBD1,TRBV27,-,TRBJ2-7,TGTGCCAGCAGTTTACAAATTCAACAGGGGGCGCGTCACGAGCAGTACTTC,CASSLQIQQGARHEQYF
TRBD2,TRBV20-1,-,TRBJ2-7,TGCAGTGCTAGTCGGCTAGCGGGGGGAGGTTCCGAGCAGTACTTC,CSASRLAGGGSEQYF
TRBD1,TRBV12-3/TRBV12-4,-,TRBJ2-3,TGTGCCAGCAGTTCCTGGACAGGGAGGAATACGCAGTATTTT,CASSSWTGRNTQYF
-,TRBV4-3,once,TRBJ1-6,TGCGCCAGCAGCCAAGATGGAGAGGGTGGGTCACCCCTCCACTTT,CASSQDGEGGSPLHF
TRBD2,TRBV28,-,TRBJ2-7,TGTGCCAGCAGTTTCCGTCGACTAGCGCGTGTGGGGCAGTACTTC,CASSFRRLARVGQYF
-,TRBV5-4,-,TRBJ2-7,TGTGCCAGCAACGCCGATCCAACAGGGAACGAGCAGTACTTC,CASNADPTGNEQYF
-,TRBV6-5,-,TRBJ2-1,TGTGCCAGCAGTTACTCCCCGATTACGGGGGTCTACAATGAGCAGTTCTTC,CASSYSPITGVYNEQFF
TRBD1,TRBV29-1,once,TRBJ2-7,TGCAGCGCCGGGACAGGCACCTACGAGCAGTACTTC,CSAGTGTYEQYF
-,TRBV29-1,-,TRBJ2-5,TGCAGCGTTTCCCAGGGCGGGTTGGAGACCCAGTACTTC,CSVSQGGLETQYF
-,TRBV6-6,-,TRBJ2-1,TGTGCCAGCAGTTTCCTTACAGAGTTTGAGCAGTTCTTC,CASSFLTEFEQFF
TRBD1,TRBV27,-,TRBJ2-3,TGTGCCAGCAGTTTCAGACAGGGAGCAATAGATACGCAGTATTTT,CASSFRQGAIDTQYF
-,TRBV3-1,few,TRBJ2-7,TGTGCCAGCAGCTTTAGCTCCTACGAGCAGTACTTC,CASSFSSYEQYF
-,TRBV20-1,-,TRBJ2-1,TGCAGTGCTGCCCGCCTAGGTTCCGAGGACGATGAGCAGTTCTTC,CSAARLGSEDDEQFF
TRBD1,TRBV7-3,-,TRBJ2-5,TGTGCCAGCAGCTCCCAACCCCCGGGACAGGGGGAGACCCAGTACTTC,CASSSQPPGQGETQYF
-,TRBV7-9,-,TRBJ2-7,TGTGCCAGCAGCTTTTGGGGACGGGGGTCCGAGCAGTACTTC,CASSFWGRGSEQYF
-,TRBV30,-,TRBJ1-2,TGTGCCTGGAGTGTTAGGGGGGCGGATGGCTACACCTTC,CAWSVRGADGYTF
-,TRBV19,few,TRBJ1-1,TGTGCCAGTAGTATTTGGGGATTGGACACTGAAGCTTTCTTT,CASSIWGLDTEAFF
TRBD1,TRBV5-4,-,TRBJ2-7,TGTGCCAGCAGCTTCCCCACAGGGGACGAGCAGTACTTC,CASSFPTGDEQYF